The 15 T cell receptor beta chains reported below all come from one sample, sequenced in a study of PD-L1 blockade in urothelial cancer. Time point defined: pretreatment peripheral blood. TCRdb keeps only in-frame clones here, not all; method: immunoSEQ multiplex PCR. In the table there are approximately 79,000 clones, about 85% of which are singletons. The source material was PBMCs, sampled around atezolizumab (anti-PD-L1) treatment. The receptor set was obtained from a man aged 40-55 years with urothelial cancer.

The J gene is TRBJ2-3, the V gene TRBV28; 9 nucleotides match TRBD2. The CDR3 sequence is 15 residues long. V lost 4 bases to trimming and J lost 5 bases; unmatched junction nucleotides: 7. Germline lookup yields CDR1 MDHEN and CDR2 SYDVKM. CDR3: CASSSGLAGRDTQYF. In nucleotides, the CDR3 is TGTGCCAGCAGTTCCGGGCTAGCGGGGCGAGATACGCAGTATTTT.

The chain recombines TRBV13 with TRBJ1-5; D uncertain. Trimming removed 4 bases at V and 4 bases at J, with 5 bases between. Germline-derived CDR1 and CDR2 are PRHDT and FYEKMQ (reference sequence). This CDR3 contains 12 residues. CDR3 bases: TGTGCCAGCAGCTCCATGAATCAGCCCCAGCATTTT. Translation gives CASSSMNQPQHF.

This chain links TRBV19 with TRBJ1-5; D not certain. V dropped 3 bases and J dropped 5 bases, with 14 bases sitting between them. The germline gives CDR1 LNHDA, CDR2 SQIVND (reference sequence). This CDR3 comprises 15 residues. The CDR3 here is CASSINSVTYQPQHF. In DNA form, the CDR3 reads TGTGCCAGTAGTATCAATTCGGTCACCTATCAGCCCCAGCATTTT.

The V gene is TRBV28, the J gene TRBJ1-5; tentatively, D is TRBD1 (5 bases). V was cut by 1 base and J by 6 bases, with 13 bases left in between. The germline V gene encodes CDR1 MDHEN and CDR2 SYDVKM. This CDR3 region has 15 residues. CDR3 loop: CASSLSIGGAQPQHF. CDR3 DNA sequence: TGTGCCAGCAGTTTATCAATTGGAGGGGCTCAGCCCCAGCATTTT.

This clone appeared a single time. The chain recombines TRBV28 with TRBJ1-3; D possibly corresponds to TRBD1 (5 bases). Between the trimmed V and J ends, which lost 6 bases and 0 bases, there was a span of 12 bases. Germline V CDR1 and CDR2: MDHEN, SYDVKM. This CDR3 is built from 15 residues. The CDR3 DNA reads TGTGCCAGCAGCTCCCACAGGATCTCTGGAAACACCATATATTTT. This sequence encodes CASSSHRISGNTIYF.

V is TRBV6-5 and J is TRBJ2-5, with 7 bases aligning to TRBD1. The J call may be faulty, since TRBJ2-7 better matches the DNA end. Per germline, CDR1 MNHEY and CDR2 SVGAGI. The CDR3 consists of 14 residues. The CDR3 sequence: CASSRAGTADEQYF. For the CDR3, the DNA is TGTGCCAGCAGCAGAGCCGGGACAGCCGACGAGCAGTACTTC.

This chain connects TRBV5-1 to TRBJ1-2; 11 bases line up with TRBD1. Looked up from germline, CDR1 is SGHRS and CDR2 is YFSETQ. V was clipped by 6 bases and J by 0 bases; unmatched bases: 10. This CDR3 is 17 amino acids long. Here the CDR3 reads CASKSGTGGLSNYGYTF. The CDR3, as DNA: TGCGCCAGCAAGTCCGGGACAGGGGGTCTATCTAACTATGGCTACACCTTC.

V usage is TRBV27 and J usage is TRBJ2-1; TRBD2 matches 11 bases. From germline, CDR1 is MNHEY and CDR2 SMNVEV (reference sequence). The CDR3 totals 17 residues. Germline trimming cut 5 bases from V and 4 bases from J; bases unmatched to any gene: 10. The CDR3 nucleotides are TGTGCCAGCAGTCCCCGGGCCGGGACTAGCGGTTACAATGAGCAGTTCTTC. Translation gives CASSPRAGTSGYNEQFF.

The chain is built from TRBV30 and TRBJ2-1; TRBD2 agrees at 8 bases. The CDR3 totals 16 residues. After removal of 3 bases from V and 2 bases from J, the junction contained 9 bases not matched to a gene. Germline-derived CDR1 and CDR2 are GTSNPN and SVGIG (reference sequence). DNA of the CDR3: TGTGCCTGGAGAGGTGCCGGGACTAGGGCCTACAATGAGCAGTTCTTC. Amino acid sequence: CAWRGAGTRAYNEQFF.

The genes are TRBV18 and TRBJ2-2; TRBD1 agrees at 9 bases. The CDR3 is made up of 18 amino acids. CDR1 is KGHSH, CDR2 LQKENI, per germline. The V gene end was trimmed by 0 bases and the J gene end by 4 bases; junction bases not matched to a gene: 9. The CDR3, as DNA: TGTGCCAGCTCACCACCGGGCACGGGACAGGGTTCCACCGGGGAGCTGTTTTTT. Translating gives CASSPPGTGQGSTGELFF.

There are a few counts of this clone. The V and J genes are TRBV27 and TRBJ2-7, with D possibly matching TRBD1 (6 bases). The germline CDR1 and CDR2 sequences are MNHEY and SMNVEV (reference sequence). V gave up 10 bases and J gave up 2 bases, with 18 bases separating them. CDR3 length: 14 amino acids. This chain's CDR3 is CATTTGYYPYEQYF. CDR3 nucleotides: TGTGCCACCACAACAGGGTACTACCCCTACGAGCAGTACTTC.

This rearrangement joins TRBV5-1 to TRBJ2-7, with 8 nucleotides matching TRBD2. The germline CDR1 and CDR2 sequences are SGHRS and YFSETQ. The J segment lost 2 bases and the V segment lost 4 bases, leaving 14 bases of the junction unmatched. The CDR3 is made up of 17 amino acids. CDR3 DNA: TGCGCCAGCAGCCCCGCCCGCCTTAGCGGGACACCCTACGAGCAGTACTTC. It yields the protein CASSPARLSGTPYEQYF.

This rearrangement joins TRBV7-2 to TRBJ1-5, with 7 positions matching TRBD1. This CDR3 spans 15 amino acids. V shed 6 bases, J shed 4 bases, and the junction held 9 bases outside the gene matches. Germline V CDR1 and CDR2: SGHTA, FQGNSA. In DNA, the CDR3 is TGTGCCAGCAGGGACGACAGGGCGCCAAATCAGCCCCAGCATTTT. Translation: CASRDDRAPNQPQHF.

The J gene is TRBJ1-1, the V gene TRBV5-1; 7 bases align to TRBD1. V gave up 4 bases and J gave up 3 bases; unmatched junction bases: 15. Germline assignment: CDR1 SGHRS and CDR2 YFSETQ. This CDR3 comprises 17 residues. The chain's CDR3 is CASSPFRTGLNHTEAFF. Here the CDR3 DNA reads TGCGCCAGCAGCCCCTTTCGGACAGGCCTAAACCACACTGAAGCTTTCTTT.

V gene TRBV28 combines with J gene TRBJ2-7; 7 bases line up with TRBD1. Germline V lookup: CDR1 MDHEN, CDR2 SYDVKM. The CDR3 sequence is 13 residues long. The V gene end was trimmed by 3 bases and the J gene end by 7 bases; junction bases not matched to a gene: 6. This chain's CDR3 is CASSFAQGLEQYF. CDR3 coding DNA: TGTGCCAGCAGTTTTGCACAGGGGTTAGAGCAGTACTTC.